The 16 T cell receptor beta chains below all came from one sample that was sequenced in a study of shared clonotypes between healthy human individuals. Here immunoSEQ multiplex PCR was the method, and the copy in TCRdb shows in-frame clones only, minus some. The sample records some 1,600,000 clones, around 98% being singletons. Sequencing was done on a sample of naive CD4+ T cells sorted from blood. Subset noted: CD45RA+ positively selected. Receptor source: a young man in good health.

The gene calls are TRBV7-2 and TRBJ2-7, with 12 bases matching TRBD2. V was clipped by 5 bases and J by 7 bases; unmatched bases: 6. CDR1 is SGHTA, CDR2 FQGNSA, per germline. The CDR3 spans 14 residues. The CDR3 DNA reads TGTGCCAGCAGCAACGGACTAGCGGGAAGTGAGCAGTACTTC. This gives the protein CASSNGLAGSEQYF.

The count of this clone is one. The chain links TRBV29-1 to TRBJ2-2, with D uncertain. The V gene lost 3 bases and the J gene lost 4 bases, with 6 bases spanning the gap. Germline V gene data show CDR1 as SQVTM and CDR2 as ANQGSEA. The CDR3 spans 12 residues. The CDR3 nucleotides are TGCAGCGTTGATGGACGCACCGGGGAGCTGTTTTTT. Translated, it gives CSVDGRTGELFF.

This clone was counted only a few times. The chain recombines TRBV18 with TRBJ2-1; 7 bases are a match to TRBD2. Germline CDR1 and CDR2: KGHSH and LQKENI. This CDR3 has 15 residues. The junction had 3 bases not matched to a gene; V was cut back by 4 bases and J by 0 bases. In nucleotides, the CDR3 is TGTGCCAGCTCACGGGGGGGGAGCTCCTACAATGAGCAGTTCTTC. Translating gives CASSRGGSSYNEQFF.

This rearrangement joins TRBV14 to TRBJ2-1, with D uncertain. The CDR3 sequence is 14 residues long. V lost 4 bases, J lost 4 bases, and 11 bases lay in between. Per germline, CDR1 SGHDN and CDR2 FVKESK. This CDR3 reads CASSRQPSYNEQFF. The CDR3 bases are TGTGCCAGCAGCCGACAACCTTCGTACAATGAGCAGTTCTTC.

The genes are TRBV7-2 and TRBJ2-7; weak D call: TRBD2 (6 bases). Germline V CDR1 and CDR2: SGHTA, FQGNSA. V lost 5 bases and J lost 3, with 14 bases in between. The CDR3 runs to 14 residues. CDR3 nucleotide sequence: TGTGCCAGCAGCCGGGACTCCCTGAGCTACGAGCAGTACTTC. Its protein product is CASSRDSLSYEQYF.

The chain couples TRBV7-9 to TRBJ2-4; D tentatively reads TRBD1 or TRBD2 (5 bases each). The germline V gene encodes CDR1 SEHNR and CDR2 FQNEAQ (reference sequence). V was clipped by 2 bases and J by 0 bases, with 11 bases between them. This CDR3 spans 16 amino acids. The CDR3 is CASSLPGTLAKNIQYF. For the CDR3, the DNA is TGTGCCAGCAGCTTACCCGGGACGTTAGCCAAAAACATTCAGTACTTC.

The chain links TRBV2 to TRBJ1-2; TRBD1 might be the D (5 bases). The CDR3 has 13 residues. With 6 bases removed from V and 4 bases from J, the gap between germline ends came to 12 bases. Germline CDR1 SNHLY, CDR2 FYNNEI. Here the CDR3 reads CASRERTSYGYTF. The CDR3 DNA reads TGTGCCAGCAGGGAGAGGACATCCTATGGCTACACCTTC.

V gene TRBV10-3 combines with J gene TRBJ1-1; TRBD1 is a possible D gene (5 bases). From germline, CDR1 is ENHRY and CDR2 SYGVKD. V was trimmed by 4 bases and J by 8 bases, leaving 8 bases between them. The CDR3 loop spans 11 amino acids. In nucleotides, the CDR3 is TGTGCCATCAGTGGTAGGACAGAAGCTTTCTTT. Translation: CAISGRTEAFF.

V gene TRBV7-9 combines with J gene TRBJ2-7, with 9 bases that match TRBD2. The V segment lost 2 bases and the J segment 1 base; nucleotides outside the gene matches: 9. The V gene's germline CDR1 is SEHNR and CDR2 FQNEAQ (reference sequence). This CDR3 contains 17 residues. In DNA form, the CDR3 reads TGTGCCAGCAGCTTAATTAGCGGGGGCTTTGGGTCCTACGAGCAGTACTTC. Its translation is CASSLISGGFGSYEQYF.

The chain couples TRBV7-9 to TRBJ2-7, with D perhaps TRBD1 or TRBD2 (7 bases each). CDR1 SEHNR and CDR2 FQNEAQ come from the germline V gene (reference sequence). The CDR3 runs 14 residues. Trimming left V 5 bases short and J 4 bases short, with 15 bases between. CDR3 protein: CASSGGGQSYEQYF. As DNA, the CDR3 is TGTGCCAGCAGCGGCGGGGGACAGTCATACGAGCAGTACTTC.

The chain joins TRBV28 to TRBJ2-2; a possible D gene is TRBD2 (5 bases). The length of the CDR3 is 13 residues. CDR1 MDHEN and CDR2 SYDVKM come from the germline V gene. V shed 8 bases and J shed 5 bases, with 12 bases lying between them. Here the CDR3 DNA reads TGTGCCAGCGAGGGAGCACGAACCGGGGAGCTGTTTTTT. Translation: CASEGARTGELFF. The whole variable domain, remainder taken from reference TRBV28 and TRBJ2-2, is DVKVTQSSRYLVKRTGEKVFLECVQDMDHENMFWYRQDPGLGLRLIYFSYDVKMKEKGDIPEGYSVSREKKERFSLILESASTNQTSMYLCASEGARTGELFFGEGSRLTVL.

The rearrangement uses TRBV11-2 and TRBJ1-5, with D uncertain. The germline V gene has CDR1 SGHAT and CDR2 FQNNGV. This CDR3 is 15 amino acids long. The V end was cut by 5 bases, the J end by 1 base, with 12 bases between. The CDR3 reads CASSIEGSSNQPQHF. The CDR3 DNA reads TGTGCCAGCAGCATCGAGGGCTCGAGCAATCAGCCCCAGCATTTT. The full variable domain, completed using reference TRBV11-2 and TRBJ1-5, is EAGVAQSPRYKIIEKRQSVAFWCNPISGHATLYWYQQILGQGPKLLIQFQNNGVVDDSQLPKDRFSAERLKGVDSTLKIQPAKLEDSAVYLCASSIEGSSNQPQHFGDGTRLSIL.

This rearrangement joins TRBV6-6 to TRBJ1-5, with D possibly being TRBD1 (6 bases). The V gene's germline CDR1 is MNHNY and CDR2 SVGAGI (reference sequence). This CDR3 has 13 amino acids. Trimming removed 6 bases at V and 7 bases at J, with 13 bases between. The CDR3 bases are TGTGCCAGCAGCACAGGGAAAGGACAGCCCCAGCATTTT. Its protein product is CASSTGKGQPQHF.

The chain uses TRBV27 and TRBJ1-2, with D unclear. The germline CDR1 and CDR2 sequences are MNHEY and SMNVEV (reference sequence). The CDR3 has 15 amino acids. V was clipped by 5 bases and J by 3 bases, with 16 bases between them. The CDR3 sequence: CASSRSAYPDYGYTF. CDR3 in DNA: TGTGCCAGCAGTCGAAGCGCTTACCCGGACTATGGCTACACCTTC.

The V gene is TRBV18, the J gene TRBJ1-1; D is perhaps TRBD1 (5 bases). Trimming cost V 3 bases and J 7 bases, with 9 bases left between them. The CDR3 sequence is 12 residues long. From germline, CDR1 is KGHSH and CDR2 LQKENI. The CDR3 coding sequence is TGTGCCAGCTCACCGGGGACCCTTGAAGCTTTCTTT. It encodes CASSPGTLEAFF.

The gene calls are TRBV9 and TRBJ2-1, with D maybe TRBD2 (6 bases). The CDR3 runs to 16 residues. In germline, CDR1 is SGDLS, CDR2 YYNGEE. V shed 4 bases and J shed 3 bases, with 17 bases lying between them. CDR3 DNA: TGTGCCAGCAGCTCCCGCCGGGGACTGGACTACAATGAGCAGTTCTTC. Translation gives CASSSRRGLDYNEQFF.